This T cell receptor (beta chain) was identified in a study of response to subunit inactivated influenza vaccine. TCRdb itself ran the RT-PCR reads through MiXCR, one entry per CDR3 protein. The sample consists of fewer than 800,000 distinct CDR3 sequences, around a sixth of them appearing once. CDR3 length: 15 amino acids. Germline assignment: CDR1 MNHNS and CDR2 SASEGT. J gave up 5 bases and V 6 bases, and 8 bases lay outside the gene matches. The table lists this clonotype with a few counts. The target antigen is unknown. The study, taken as a whole, reports: T cells newly recruited by each seasonal influenza vaccination are few, the authors suggested.

Sample: PBMCs from blood, taken 11 to 12 days after vaccination. V and J are TRBV6-1 and TRBJ1-4; TRBD1 agrees at 8 bases. This receptor was identified in a man aged 50-60 years who received an inactivated influenza vaccine. The CDR3 protein is CASSRTGTGNEKLFF. The CDR3 DNA reads TGTGCCAGCAGCCGTACCGGGACAGGCAATGAAAAACTGTTTTTT.